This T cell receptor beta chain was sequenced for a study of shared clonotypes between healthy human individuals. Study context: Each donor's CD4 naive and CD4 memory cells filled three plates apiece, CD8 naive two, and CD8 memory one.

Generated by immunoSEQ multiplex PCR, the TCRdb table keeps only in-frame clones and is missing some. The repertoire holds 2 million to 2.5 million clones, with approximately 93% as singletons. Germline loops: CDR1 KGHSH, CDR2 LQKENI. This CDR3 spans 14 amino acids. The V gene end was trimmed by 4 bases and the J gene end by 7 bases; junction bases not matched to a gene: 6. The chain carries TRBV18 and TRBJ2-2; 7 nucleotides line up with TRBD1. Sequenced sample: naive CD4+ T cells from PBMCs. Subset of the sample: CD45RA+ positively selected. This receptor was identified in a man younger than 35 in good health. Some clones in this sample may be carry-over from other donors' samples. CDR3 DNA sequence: TGTGCCAGCTCACTCGGACAGGAGGTCGGGGAGCTGTTTTTT. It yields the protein CASSLGQEVGELFF.